This T cell receptor beta chain emerged from a study of blood T cell repertoires in COVID-19. About the study: COVID-19 samples, acute and convalescent, were from the United States, Italy and Spain. PBMCs, B-cell-depleted T cells, or T cells provided the cDNA or gDNA that made up the material.

Germline CDR1 reads LGHDT; CDR2 reads YNNKEL (reference sequence). The CDR3 totals 17 residues. Trimming at V came to 4 bases and at J to 2 bases, leaving 11 bases not matched to a gene. Enrollment of patients from Seattle took place during active infection, with longitudinal follow-up. Per the original methods: Reference gene primer amplification in the assay estimated nucleated cell counts. Assay used: immunoSEQ multiplex PCR; TCRdb lists only in-frame clones, some missing. V, J and clone size are those of that table, while D and trimming were read from the DNA. The repertoire holds over 200,000 clones, with over 80% as singletons.

The origin of this receptor is a woman in her thirties with COVID-19, enrolled during active disease. Sequencing used peripheral blood. The rearrangement joins TRBV3-1 (or the pseudogene TRBV3-2) to TRBJ2-1; 7 nucleotides match TRBD1. The CDR3 is CASSRISTGATYNEQFF. As DNA, the CDR3 is TGTGCCAGCAGCCGAATCTCCACAGGGGCCACCTACAATGAGCAGTTCTTC.